One sample yielded the 10 T cell receptor beta chains listed below, sequenced in a study of Graves' ophthalmopathy and Graves' hyperthyroidism. From RNA, the CDR3 regions of TCR beta chains were amplified and sequenced. RT-PCR was first run with HTBI primers, then multiplex PCR in a second round. TCRdb passed the multiplex PCR reads through MiXCR, listing each CDR3 protein once. The sample lists approximately 210,000 distinct CDR3 sequences, approximately 29% seen once, with about 9.1% in the top ten. The source material was peripheral blood. These receptors were collected from a man in his fifties with Graves' ophthalmopathy.

In its sample, this clonotype was seen many times. The gene calls are TRBV12-5 and TRBJ2-2; a possible D gene is TRBD2 (7 bases). The CDR3 contains 15 residues. V dropped 0 bases and J dropped 6 bases, with 11 bases sitting between them. CDR1 is LGHNT, CDR2 FRNRAP, per germline. The CDR3 loop reads CASGLVRGAAGELFF. For the CDR3, the DNA is TGTGCTAGTGGTTTGGTACGGGGGGCCGCCGGGGAGCTGTTTTTT.

This clonotype has only a few counts. This chain uses TRBV18 with TRBJ1-5; TRBD1 matches 8 bases. Germline trimming cut 6 bases from V and 7 bases from J; bases unmatched to any gene: 14. Germline V lookup: CDR1 KGHSH, CDR2 LQKENI. The CDR3 runs to 16 residues. Here the CDR3 DNA reads TGTGCCAGCTCGGACCAGGGGGCGCGGCTGGCCCAGCCCCAGCATTTT. Residues: CASSDQGARLAQPQHF.

This clonotype occurred many times. The chain employs TRBV10-3 and TRBJ2-2, with 9 bases fitting TRBD1. This CDR3 is built from 14 residues. Unmatched junction bases numbered 1, after V lost 5 bases and J lost 3 bases. CDR1 and CDR2 (germline): ENHRY, SYGVKD. CDR3 DNA: TGTGCCATCAGTAGGGACAGGGACACCGGGGAGCTGTTTTTT. Translated, it gives CAISRDRDTGELFF.

This clonotype was found many times. The chain uses TRBV11-2 and TRBJ2-2; D is ambiguous. Germline CDR1 SGHAT, CDR2 FQNNGV. This CDR3 has 15 amino acids. Trimming removed 1 base at V and 3 bases at J, with 9 bases between. The CDR3 nucleotides read TGTGCCAGCAGCTTAGGCTTGATTTACACCGGGGAGCTGTTTTTT. As protein: CASSLGLIYTGELFF.

There are many counts of this clonotype. This chain links TRBV19 with TRBJ1-3; 7 bases fit TRBD1. The junction had 4 bases not matched to a gene; V was cut back by 3 bases and J by 2 bases. The length of the CDR3 is 15 residues. Per the germline V gene, CDR1 is LNHDA and CDR2 is SQIVND (reference sequence). The chain's CDR3 is CASSIGTVTGNTIYF. The CDR3 region has the DNA TGTGCCAGTAGTATTGGGACAGTCACTGGAAACACCATATATTTT.

This clonotype came up many times. The chain combines TRBV6-5 with TRBJ2-2; 8 bases are a match to TRBD1. The CDR3 sequence is 14 residues long. Trimming took 8 bases from V and 1 from J; bases not matched to a gene: 3. Germline loops: CDR1 MNHEY, CDR2 SVGAGI. CDR3 coding DNA: TGTGCCAGCGGGGGGACAGGGAACACCGGGGAGCTGTTTTTT. This translates into CASGGTGNTGELFF.

This clonotype was seen many times. Written as DNA, the CDR3 is TGTGCCAGCAGTTGGTCTGTGGGACAGGGCGCCAACTATGGCTACACCTTC. Encoded protein: CASSWSVGQGANYGYTF. V and J are TRBV27 and TRBJ1-2; 9 bases fit TRBD1. The CDR3 has 17 amino acids. The junction had 11 bases not matched to a gene; V was cut back by 4 bases and J by 2 bases. Per germline, CDR1 MNHEY and CDR2 SMNVEV (reference sequence).

This clonotype came up many times. The rearrangement links TRBV19 to TRBJ1-5, with a weak D call TRBD1 (5 bases). Trimming pared 4 bases from V and 0 bases from J, leaving 19 bases between. There are 18 residues in the CDR3. CDR1 LNHDA and CDR2 SQIVND come from the germline V gene (reference sequence). The CDR3 spells CASSNPYGEGYSNQPQHF. The CDR3 DNA is TGTGCCAGTAGTAATCCGTATGGAGAGGGGTATAGCAATCAGCCCCAGCATTTT.

This clonotype was observed many times. The V gene is TRBV12-3 or TRBV12-4, the J gene TRBJ1-5; a possible D gene is TRBD1 (5 bases). V lost 5 bases and J 0 bases, leaving 11 bases between the germline ends. The CDR3 contains 15 residues. CDR3 bases: TGTGCCAGCAGTGACCGGGACCATAGCAATCAGCCCCAGCATTTT. Translation: CASSDRDHSNQPQHF.

This chain uses TRBV6-1 with TRBJ1-2, with D perhaps TRBD1 (6 bases). Trimming cost V 6 bases and J 8 bases, with 16 bases left between them. Germline CDR1 MNHNS, CDR2 SASEGT. The CDR3 consists of 13 residues. The CDR3 protein is CASSSQNRVGYTF. The CDR3 DNA is TGTGCCAGCAGCTCCCAGAACAGGGTGGGCTACACCTTC.